One T cell receptor (beta chain) is described in this entry. Its antigen is unknown. Base qualities were left out, and no much larger clone turns up one base away. Library preparation was by the immunoSEQ multiplex PCR assay. The immuneACCESS repertoire file appears here via TCRdb, limited to in-frame rearrangements. These files lack a portion of the clones; in checked studies, under half of the deficit traces to unresolved V genes, and the cause of the others is not known. The table for this sample lists tens of thousands of clones; around nine tenths of them were counted only once. The ten largest clones add up to less than 6% of the sample. These data originate in a study of T cell changes during pregnancy in multiple sclerosis (dated by TCRdb to between 2018 and 2021). Context from the whole study: The study looked at changes in the T cell repertoire across pregnancy in women with multiple sclerosis.

The junction shows trimming of 4 bases on V and 6 bases on J, plus 12 bases between the germline ends. CDR1 SGHTA and CDR2 FQGNSA are derived from the germline V gene. From the cysteine up to the phenylalanine, the CDR3 has a length of 13 residues. Only the CDR3 part of the read is kept: 39 bases, read in frame from the first base. This receptor was taken from a human donor whose cells served as feeder cells for cultures in a pregnancy study. Material for sequencing was peripheral blood from another person, used as feeder cells. The V and J genes are TRBV7-2 and TRBJ1-2; no confident D gene assignment can be made. CDR3 loop: CASSSTDTHGYTF. Here is the DNA: TGTGCCAGCAGCTCCACAGATACCCATGGCTACACCTTC.